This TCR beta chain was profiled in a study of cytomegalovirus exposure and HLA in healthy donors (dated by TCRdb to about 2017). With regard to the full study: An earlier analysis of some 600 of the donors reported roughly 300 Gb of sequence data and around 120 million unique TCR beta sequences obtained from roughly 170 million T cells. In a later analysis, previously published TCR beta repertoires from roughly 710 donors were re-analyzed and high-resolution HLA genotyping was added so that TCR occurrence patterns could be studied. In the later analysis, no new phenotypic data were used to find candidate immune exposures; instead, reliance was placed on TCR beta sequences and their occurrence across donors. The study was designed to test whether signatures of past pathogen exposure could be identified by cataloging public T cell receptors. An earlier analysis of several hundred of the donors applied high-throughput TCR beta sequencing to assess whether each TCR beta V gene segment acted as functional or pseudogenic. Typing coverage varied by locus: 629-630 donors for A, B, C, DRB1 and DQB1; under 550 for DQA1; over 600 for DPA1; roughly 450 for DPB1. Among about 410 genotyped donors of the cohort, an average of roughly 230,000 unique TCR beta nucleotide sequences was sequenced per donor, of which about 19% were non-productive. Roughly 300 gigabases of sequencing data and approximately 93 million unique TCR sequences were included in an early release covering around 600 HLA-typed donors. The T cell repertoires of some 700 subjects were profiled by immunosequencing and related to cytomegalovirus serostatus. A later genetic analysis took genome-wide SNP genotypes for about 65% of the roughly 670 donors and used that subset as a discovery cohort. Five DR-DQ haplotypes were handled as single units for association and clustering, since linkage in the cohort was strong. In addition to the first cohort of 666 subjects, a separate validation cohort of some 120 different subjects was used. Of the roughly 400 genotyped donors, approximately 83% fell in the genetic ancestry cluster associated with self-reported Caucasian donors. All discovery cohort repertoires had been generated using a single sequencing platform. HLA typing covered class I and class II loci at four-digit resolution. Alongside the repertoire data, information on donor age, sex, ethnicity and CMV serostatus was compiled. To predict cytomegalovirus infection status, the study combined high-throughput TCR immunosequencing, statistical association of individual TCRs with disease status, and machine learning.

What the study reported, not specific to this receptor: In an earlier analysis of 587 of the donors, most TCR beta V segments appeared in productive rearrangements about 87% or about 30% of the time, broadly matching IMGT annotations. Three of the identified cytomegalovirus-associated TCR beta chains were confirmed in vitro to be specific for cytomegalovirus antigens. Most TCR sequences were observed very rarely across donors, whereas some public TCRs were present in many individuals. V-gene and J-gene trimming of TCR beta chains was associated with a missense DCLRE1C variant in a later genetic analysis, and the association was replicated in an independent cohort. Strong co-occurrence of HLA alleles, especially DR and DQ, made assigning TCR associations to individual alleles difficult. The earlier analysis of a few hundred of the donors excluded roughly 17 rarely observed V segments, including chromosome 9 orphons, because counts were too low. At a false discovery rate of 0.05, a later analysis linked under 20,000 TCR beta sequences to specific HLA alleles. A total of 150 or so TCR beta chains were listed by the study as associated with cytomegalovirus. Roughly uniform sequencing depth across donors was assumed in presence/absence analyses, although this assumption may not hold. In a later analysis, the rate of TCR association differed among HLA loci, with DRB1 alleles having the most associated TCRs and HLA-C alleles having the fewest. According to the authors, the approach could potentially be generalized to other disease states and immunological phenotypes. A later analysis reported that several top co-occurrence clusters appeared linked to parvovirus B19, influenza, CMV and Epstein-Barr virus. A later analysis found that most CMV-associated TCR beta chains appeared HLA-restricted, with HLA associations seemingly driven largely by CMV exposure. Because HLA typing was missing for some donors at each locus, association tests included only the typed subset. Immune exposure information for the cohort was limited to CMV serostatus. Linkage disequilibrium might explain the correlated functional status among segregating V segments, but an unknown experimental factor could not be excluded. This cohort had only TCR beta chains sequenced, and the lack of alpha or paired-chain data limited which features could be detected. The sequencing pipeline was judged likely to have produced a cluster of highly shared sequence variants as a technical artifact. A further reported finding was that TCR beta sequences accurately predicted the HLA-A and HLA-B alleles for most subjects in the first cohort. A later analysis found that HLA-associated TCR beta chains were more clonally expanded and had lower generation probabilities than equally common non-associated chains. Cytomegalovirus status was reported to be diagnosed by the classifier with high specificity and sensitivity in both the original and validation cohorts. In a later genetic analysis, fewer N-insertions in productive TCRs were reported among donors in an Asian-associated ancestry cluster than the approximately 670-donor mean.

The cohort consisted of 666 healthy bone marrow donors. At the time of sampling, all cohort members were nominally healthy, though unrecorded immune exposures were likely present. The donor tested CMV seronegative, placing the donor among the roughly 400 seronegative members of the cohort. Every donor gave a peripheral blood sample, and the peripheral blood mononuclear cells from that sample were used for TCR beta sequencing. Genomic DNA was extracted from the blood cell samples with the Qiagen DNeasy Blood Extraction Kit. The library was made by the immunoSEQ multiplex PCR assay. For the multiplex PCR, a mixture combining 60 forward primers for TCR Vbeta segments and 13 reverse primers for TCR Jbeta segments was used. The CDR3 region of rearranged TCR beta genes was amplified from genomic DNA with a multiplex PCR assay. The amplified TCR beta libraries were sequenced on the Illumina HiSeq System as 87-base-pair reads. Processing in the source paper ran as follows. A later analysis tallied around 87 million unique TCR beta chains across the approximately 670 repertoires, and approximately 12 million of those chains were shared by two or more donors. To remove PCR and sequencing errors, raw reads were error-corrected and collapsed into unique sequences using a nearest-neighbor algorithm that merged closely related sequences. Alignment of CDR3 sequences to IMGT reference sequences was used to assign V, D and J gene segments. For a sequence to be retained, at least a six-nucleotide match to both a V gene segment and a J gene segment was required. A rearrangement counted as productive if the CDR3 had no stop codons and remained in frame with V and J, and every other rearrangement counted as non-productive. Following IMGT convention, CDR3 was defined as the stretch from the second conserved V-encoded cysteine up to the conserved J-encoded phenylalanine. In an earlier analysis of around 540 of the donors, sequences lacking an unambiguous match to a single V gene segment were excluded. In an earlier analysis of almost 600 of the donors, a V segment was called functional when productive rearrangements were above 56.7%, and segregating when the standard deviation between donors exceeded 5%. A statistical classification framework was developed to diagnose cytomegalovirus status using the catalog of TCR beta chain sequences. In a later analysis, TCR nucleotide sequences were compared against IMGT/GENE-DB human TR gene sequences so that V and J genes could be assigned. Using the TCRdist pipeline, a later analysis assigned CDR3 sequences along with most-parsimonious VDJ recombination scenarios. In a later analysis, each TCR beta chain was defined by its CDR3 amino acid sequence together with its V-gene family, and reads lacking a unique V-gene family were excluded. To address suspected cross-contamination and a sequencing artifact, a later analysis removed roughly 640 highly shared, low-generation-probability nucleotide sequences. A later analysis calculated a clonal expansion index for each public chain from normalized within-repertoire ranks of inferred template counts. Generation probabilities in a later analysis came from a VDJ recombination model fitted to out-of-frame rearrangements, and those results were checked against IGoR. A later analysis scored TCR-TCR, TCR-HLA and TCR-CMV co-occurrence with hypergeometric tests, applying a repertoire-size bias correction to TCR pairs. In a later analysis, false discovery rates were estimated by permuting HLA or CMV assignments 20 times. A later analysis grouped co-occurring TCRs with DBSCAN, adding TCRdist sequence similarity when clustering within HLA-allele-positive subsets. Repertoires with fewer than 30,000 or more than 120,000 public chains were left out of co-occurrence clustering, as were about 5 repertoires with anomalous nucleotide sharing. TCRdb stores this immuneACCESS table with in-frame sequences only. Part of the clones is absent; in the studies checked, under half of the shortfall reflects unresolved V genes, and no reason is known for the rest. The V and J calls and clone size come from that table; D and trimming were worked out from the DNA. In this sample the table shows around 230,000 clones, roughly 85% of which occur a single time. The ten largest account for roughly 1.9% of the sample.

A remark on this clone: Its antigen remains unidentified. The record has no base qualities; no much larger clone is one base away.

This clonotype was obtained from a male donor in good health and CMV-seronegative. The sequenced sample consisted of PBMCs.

The DNA reads as follows: TGTGCCAGCAGTCCCAACTCACAGCGCTACACCTTC. Translated, this gives CASSPNSQRYTF. The rearranged segments are TRBV2 and TRBJ1-2; the D gene is not confidently resolved. From cysteine to phenylalanine, the CDR3 is 12 amino acids long. Only the CDR3 region is kept as DNA, spanning 36 bases read in frame from base 1. Trimming at the junction amounts to 5 bases on V and 9 bases on J, and the germline ends lie 13 bases apart. According to the germline V gene, CDR1 reads SNHLY and CDR2 reads FYNNEI. Extended through the reference TRBV2 and TRBJ1-2 proteins, this CDR3 yields the full variable domain: EPEVTQTPSHQVTQMGQEVILRCVPISNHLYFYWYRQILGQKVEFLVSFYNNEISEKSEIFDDQFSVERPDGSNFTLKIRSTKLEDSAMYFCASSPNSQRYTFGSGTRLTVV.